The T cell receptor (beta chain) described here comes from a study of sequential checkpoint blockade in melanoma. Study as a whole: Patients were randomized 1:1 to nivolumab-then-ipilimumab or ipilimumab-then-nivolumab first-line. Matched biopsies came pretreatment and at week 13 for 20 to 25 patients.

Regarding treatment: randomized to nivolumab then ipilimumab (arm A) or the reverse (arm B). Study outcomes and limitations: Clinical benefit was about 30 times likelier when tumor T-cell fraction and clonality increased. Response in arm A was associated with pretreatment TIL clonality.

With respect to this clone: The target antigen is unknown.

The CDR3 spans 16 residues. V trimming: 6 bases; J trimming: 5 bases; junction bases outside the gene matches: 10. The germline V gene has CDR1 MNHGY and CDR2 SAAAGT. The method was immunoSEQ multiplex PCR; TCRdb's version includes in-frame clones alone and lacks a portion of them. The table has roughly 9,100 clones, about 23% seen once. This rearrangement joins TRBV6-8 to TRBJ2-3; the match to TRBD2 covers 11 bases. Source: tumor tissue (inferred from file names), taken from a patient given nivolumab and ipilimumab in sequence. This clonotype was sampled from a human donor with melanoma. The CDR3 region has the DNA TGTGCCAGCAGCTCCCATAGCGGGGGGGCAAAAGATACGCAGTATTTT. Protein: CASSSHSGGAKDTQYF.